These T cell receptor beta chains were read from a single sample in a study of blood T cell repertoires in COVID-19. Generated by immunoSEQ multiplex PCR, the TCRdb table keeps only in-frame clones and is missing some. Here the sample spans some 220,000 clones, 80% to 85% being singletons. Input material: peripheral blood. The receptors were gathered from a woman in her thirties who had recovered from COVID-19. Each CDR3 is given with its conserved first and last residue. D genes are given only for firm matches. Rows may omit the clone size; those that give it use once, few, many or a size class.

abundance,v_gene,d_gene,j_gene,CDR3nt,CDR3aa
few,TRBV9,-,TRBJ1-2,TGTGCCAGCAGCGTCATACAGGGAGATGGCTACACCTTC,CASSVIQGDGYTF
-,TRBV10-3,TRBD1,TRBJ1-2,TGTGCCATCAGCCCCCGACAGGGTGGCTACACCTTC,CAISPRQGGYTF
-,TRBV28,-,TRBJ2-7,TGTGCCAGCAGTTTAGAGGGCCAAGGGATCTACGAGCAGTACTTC,CASSLEGQGIYEQYF
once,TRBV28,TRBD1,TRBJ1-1,TGTGCCAGCAGTCCAGACAGGGCGAACACTGAAGCTTTCTTT,CASSPDRANTEAFF
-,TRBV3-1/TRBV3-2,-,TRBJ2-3,TGTGCCAGCAGCCAAGACCGGGGGGGAGGGGGCCTGTATTTT,CASSQDRGGGGLYF
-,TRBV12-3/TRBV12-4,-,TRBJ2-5,TGTGCCTGCGGAGGGGACGAGACCCAGTACTTC,CACGGDETQYF
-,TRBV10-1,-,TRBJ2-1,TGCGCCAGCAGTGAGTCCGACAATTCCTACAATGAGCAGTTCTTC,CASSESDNSYNEQFF
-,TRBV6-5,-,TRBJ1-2,TGTGCCAGCAGCCTGACAGGCGGTAGCTATGGCTACACCTTC,CASSLTGGSYGYTF
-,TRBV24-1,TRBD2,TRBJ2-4,TGTGCCACCAGTGATGCACTAGCGGGAGGGCTAGCCAAAAACATTCAGTACTTC,CATSDALAGGLAKNIQYF
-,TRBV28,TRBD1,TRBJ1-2,TGTGCCAGCTCCCTTCGCGGGACAGATGGCTACACCTTC,CASSLRGTDGYTF
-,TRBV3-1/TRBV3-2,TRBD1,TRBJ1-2,TGTGCCAGCAGCCAAGGTGACAGGGCGGACTATGGCTACACCTTC,CASSQGDRADYGYTF
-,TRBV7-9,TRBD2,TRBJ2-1,TGTGCCAGCAGCCCCGGGGTCGCTAGCGGGTACAATGAGCAGTTCTTC,CASSPGVASGYNEQFF
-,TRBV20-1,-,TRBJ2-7,TGCAGTGCTCTCTACTCCTACGAGCAGTACTTC,CSALYSYEQYF